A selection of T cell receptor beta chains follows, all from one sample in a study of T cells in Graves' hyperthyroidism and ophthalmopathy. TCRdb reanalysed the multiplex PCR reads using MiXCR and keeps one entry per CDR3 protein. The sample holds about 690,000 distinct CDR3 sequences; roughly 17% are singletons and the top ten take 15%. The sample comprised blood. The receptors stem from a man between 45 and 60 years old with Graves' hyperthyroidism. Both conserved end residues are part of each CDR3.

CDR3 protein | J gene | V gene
CASSFVAGGLSYEQYF | TRBJ2-7 | TRBV12-3/TRBV12-4
CASSEYEGSTNEKLFF | TRBJ1-4 | TRBV25-1
CASSYPGQGARGNQPQHF | TRBJ1-5 | TRBV6-2/TRBV6-3
CASSLEVSETYEQYF | TRBJ2-7 | TRBV7-9
CASSIHMRLRETQYF | TRBJ2-5 | TRBV11-2
CASRGLATNYNEQFF | TRBJ2-1 | TRBV2
CASSIFPPGGLDTEAFF | TRBJ1-1 | TRBV19
CAIRQSTASSYNEQFF | TRBJ2-1 | TRBV10-3
CASSYTTSGRADEQFF | TRBJ2-1 | TRBV6-2/TRBV6-3
CASSSGQGQLNSPLHF | TRBJ1-6 | TRBV5-5
CASSASSGGSSGNTIYF | TRBJ1-3 | TRBV19
CASSLVVNYGYTF | TRBJ1-2 | TRBV28
CASRPGTTYEEQYF | TRBJ2-7 | TRBV12-3/TRBV12-4
CASSQVRGEEKLFF | TRBJ1-4 | TRBV4-3
CASSLEGPTSETQYF | TRBJ2-5 | TRBV7-2
CASSQDAREQFF | TRBJ2-1 | TRBV14